Sequencing of this T cell receptor (beta chain) was carried out in a study of regulatory T cells in long-lasting Graves disease (dated by TCRdb to the early 2020s). About the study as a whole: Persistent Graves' disease was defined as antithyroid drug treatment for over 5 years with persistently positive TSH receptor autoantibodies. Patients with persistent Graves' disease were compared with patients with newly diagnosed Graves' disease using TCR sequencing and RNA sequencing of peripheral blood. The study was registered as a clinical trial and conducted in China. TCR sequencing covered some 13 persistent and roughly 20 newly diagnosed Graves' disease patients, 33 samples in total. In the clinical cohort, patients with persistent Graves' disease had used antithyroid drugs for an average of about 10.3 years. Study-level results and caveats: The study examined only peripheral blood because the primary lesion, thyroid tissue, could not be accessed. The authors noted that the small sample size was a limitation that may lower accuracy. Persistent patients shared more public clonotypes among themselves (around 2,500) than newly diagnosed patients did (approximately 900). Persistent Graves' disease patients showed lower TCR Shannon entropy and fewer highly expanded clones than newly diagnosed patients, suggesting clonal expansion. Sequencing and analysis were limited to the TCR beta chain. TRBV28, TRBJ1-2 and TRBJ2-5 were preferentially used in persistent disease, while TRBV20-1 and TRBJ2-1 were favored in newly diagnosed disease.

The germline V gene (reference sequence) yields PRHDT for CDR1 and FYEKMQ for CDR2. V is pruned by 6 bases and J by 2 bases, leaving 10 bases of the junction without a gene match. Reading from cysteine to phenylalanine, the CDR3 counts 16 amino acids. Left in the record is the CDR3 DNA by itself, 48 bases read in frame from the first base. The sample's time point, from its label and the paper: persistent/refractory GD, antithyroid drugs over 5 years with positive TRAb. RNA was extracted from PBMCs in TRIzol for both TCR sequencing and RNA sequencing. The diagnosis of Graves' disease was made according to American Thyroid Association guidelines. Patients for the study were recruited at an endocrinology department in Xi'an, China. Each patient gave roughly 10 milliliters of peripheral blood, collected in an EDTA anticoagulant tube. Ficoll Paque Plus density gradient separation was used to isolate PBMCs, and no further T cell sorting was done. An Agilent 2100 Bioanalyzer and agarose gel were used to assess RNA quality, and a NanoDrop 2000 was used to measure RNA concentration.

The library came from multiplex PCR. Sequencing took place on an Illumina HiSeq 4000. TCR beta libraries were built with iRepertoire HTBI primers and Arm-PCR amplification of CDR3 regions. Gel purification was performed on PCR products prior to sequencing. Processing in the source paper ran as follows. Across samples, some 62 TRBV and roughly 15 TRBJ segments were identified and used for gene usage analysis of CDR3 amino acid clonotypes. COPE and FqMerger were used to merge the filtered high-quality paired reads into contigs. BLAST was used to align contigs to the IMGT TRBV, TRBD and TRBJ reference genes, and CDR3 was defined following IMGT. Clonotypes above 0.1% frequency were classified as highly expanded clones. Shannon entropy was used to measure repertoire diversity, and the Gini coefficient was used to measure V-J evenness. Public clonotypes were defined as clonotypes shared by more than one individual. The public reads were reanalyzed by TCRdb: fastp trimming at Q25, MiXCR alignment, in-frame beta chains only. Each CDR3 protein appears once, grouped with its most common genes and DNA. In this record, the V and J calls reflect TCRdb's handling and not the investigators' own analysis. The sample table contains roughly 450,000 distinct CDR3 sequences; only one count was recorded for around 24% of them. Jointly, the top ten make up about a quarter of the sample.

This clonotype has just a few counts. The specificity of this receptor is unknown. No base qualities exist here, and no much larger clone lies one base off it. Source: peripheral blood mononuclear cells (PBMCs), taken when the disease was refractory, from a patient treated with antithyroid drugs. The V gene is TRBV13 and the J gene is TRBJ1-2; 9 central nucleotides agree with TRBD1. The receptor's source is a female donor with Graves disease. In nucleotide form, the sequence is TGTGCCAGCAGAGAACAGGGGGCTGTGAGGAACTATGGCTACACCTTC. This yields the protein CASREQGAVRNYGYTF. With the portions outside the CDR3 filled from the reference TRBV13 and TRBJ1-2 genes, the complete variable region becomes AAGVIQSPRHLIKEKRETATLKCYPIPRHDTVYWYQQGPGQDPQFLISFYEKMQSDKGSIPDRFSAQQFSDYHSELNMSSLELGDSALYFCASREQGAVRNYGYTFGSGTRLTVV.